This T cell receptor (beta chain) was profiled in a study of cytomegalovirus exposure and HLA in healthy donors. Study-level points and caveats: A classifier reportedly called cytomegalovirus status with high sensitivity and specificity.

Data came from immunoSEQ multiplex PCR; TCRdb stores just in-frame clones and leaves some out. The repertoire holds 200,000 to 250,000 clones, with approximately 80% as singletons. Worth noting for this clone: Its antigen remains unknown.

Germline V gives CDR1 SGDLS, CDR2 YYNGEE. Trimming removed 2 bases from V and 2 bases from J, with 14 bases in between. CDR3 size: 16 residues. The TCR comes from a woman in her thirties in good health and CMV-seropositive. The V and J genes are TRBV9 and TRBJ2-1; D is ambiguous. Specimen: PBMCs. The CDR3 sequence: CASSVAVGFAYNEQFF. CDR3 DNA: TGTGCCAGCAGCGTGGCAGTTGGGTTTGCCTACAATGAGCAGTTCTTC. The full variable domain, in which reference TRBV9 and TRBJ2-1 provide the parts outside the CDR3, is DSGVTQTPKHLITATGQRVTLRCSPRSGDLSVYWYQQSLDQGLQFLIQYYNGEERAKGNILERFSAQQFPDLHSELNLSSLELGDSALYFCASSVAVGFAYNEQFFGPGTRLTVL.